The TCR beta chain under discussion was sequenced for a study of CD8+ T cells in alopecia areata. Study-level results: Resident alphabeta T-cell populations of normal skin are likewise subject to sequencing in scalp samples.

Noted treatment: oral pan-JAK inhibitor, 5-10 mg twice daily. In each case, RNA was isolated and then reverse transcribed into cDNA as the sequencing template. The method was immunoSEQ multiplex PCR; TCRdb's version includes in-frame clones alone and lacks a portion of them. The sample carries 180,000 or so clones, 40% to 55% recorded once. The CDR3 covers 14 residues. The germline CDR1 and CDR2 sequences are SGHRS and YFSETQ. V was pared by 4 bases and J by 1 base, with 3 bases of the junction left unmatched. Details on this clone: What it binds is not known.

V usage is TRBV5-1 and J usage is TRBJ1-1; 8 nucleotides agree with TRBD1. The TCR sequence derives from a human donor with alopecia areata. Sequences were derived from CD8+ T cells sorted from blood, sampled around week 53, from a patient treated with tofacitinib. DNA of the CDR3: TGCGCCAGCAGCAGCGGGACAGGGAACACTGAAGCTTTCTTT. This encodes CASSSGTGNTEAFF.